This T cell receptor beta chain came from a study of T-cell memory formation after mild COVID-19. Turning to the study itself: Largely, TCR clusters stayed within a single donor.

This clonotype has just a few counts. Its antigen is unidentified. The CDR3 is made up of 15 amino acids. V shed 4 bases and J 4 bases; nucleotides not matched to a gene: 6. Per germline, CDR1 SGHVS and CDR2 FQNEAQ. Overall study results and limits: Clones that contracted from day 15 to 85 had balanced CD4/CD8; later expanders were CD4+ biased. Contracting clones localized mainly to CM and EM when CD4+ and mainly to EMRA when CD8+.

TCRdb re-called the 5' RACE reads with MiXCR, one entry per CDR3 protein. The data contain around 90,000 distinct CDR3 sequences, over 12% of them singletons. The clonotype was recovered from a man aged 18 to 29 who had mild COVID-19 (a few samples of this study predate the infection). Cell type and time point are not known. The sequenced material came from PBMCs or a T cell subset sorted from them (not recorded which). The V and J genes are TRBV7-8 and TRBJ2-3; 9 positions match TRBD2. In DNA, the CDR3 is TGTGCCAGCAGCTCCTTAGCGGGGGCGGCAGATACGCAGTATTTT. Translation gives CASSSLAGAADTQYF.